In its sample, the clone carrying this TCR beta chain was seen a few times. Its antigen is as yet unknown. This sample was included in a study of chemoradiotherapy in HPV16-positive cancers. Across the study: Functional T-cell assays on a couple of HPV16-positive patients' cells defined candidate HPV-specific clones and common TCR motifs.

Repeated repertoire sampling spanned the course of chemoradiotherapy. Clones were read by immunoSEQ multiplex PCR, and TCRdb kept only the in-frame ones, dropping some. The sample shows about 14,000 clones, roughly 87% of them seen only once. The study, taken as a whole, reports: Only two HPV16-positive patients supplied the functional HPV-specificity definition. During treatment, candidate HPV-specific clones and E7-related motifs expanded in tumor.

There are 12 residues in the CDR3. CDR1 and CDR2 (germline): SEHNR, FQNEAQ (reference sequence). V was shortened by 4 bases and J by 1 base, with 4 bases between the two germline ends. The source material was tumor tissue, sampled from a patient who underwent chemoradiotherapy. The chain has TRBV7-9 and TRBJ1-1; D ambiguous. This receptor was obtained from a human donor with HPV-associated anogenital cancer. The CDR3 is CASSWGNTEAFF. The CDR3 DNA reads as TGTGCCAGCAGCTGGGGGAACACTGAAGCTTTCTTT.